This T cell receptor (beta chain) was identified during a study of beta chain features in type 1 diabetes. Isolated RNA was reverse transcribed in full, so expressed TCRB transcripts were sequenced. Measured with immunoSEQ multiplex PCR; TCRdb has only the in-frame clones, and not every one. This table holds around 310,000 clones, around an eighth found once. Whole-study findings and limits: Sampled from patients, naive, central memory and Treg TCRB repertoires appeared more similar than those sampled from healthy donors. Type 1 diabetes patients showed a moderate but significant shortening of TCRB CDR3s in all four CD4+ subsets.

Germline CDR1 is GTSNPN and CDR2 is SVGIG (reference sequence). CDR3 length: 12 amino acids. This clone showed up just a few times. The antigen remains unidentified. A junction end diverges from the germline sequence, so it may reflect a read error. The sequencing input was naive CD4+ T cells from blood. The sequence derives from a young woman with type 1 diabetes. The gene calls are TRBV30 and TRBJ2-1; unclear D gene. The CDR3 DNA is TGTGCCTGGAGTAACTCCTATAATGAGCAGTTCTTC. Encoded protein: CAWSNSYNEQFF.